This section outlines one TCR beta chain sequence together with its context. An end of the junction does not agree with germline; a read error may underlie this. This sample is part of a study of blood T cell repertoires in COVID-19. Study-level background: Some COVID-19 samples were acute and others convalescent; all came from the United States, Italy and Spain. T cells, B-cell-depleted T cells, or PBMCs supplied cDNA or gDNA.

This CDR3 is 15 amino acids long. Germline assignment: CDR1 SGHRS and CDR2 YFSETQ. Per the original methods: Reference gene primer amplification gave estimated nucleated cell counts. This table comes from immunoSEQ multiplex PCR, and its TCRdb copy is limited to in-frame clones, with some not included. V and J calls plus clone size are reproduced from that table; the DNA served to infer D and trimming. The sample holds about 110,000 clones; approximately 80% are singletons and the top ten take less than 25%. V is TRBV5-1 and J is TRBJ1-1; weak D call: TRBD1 (6 bases). The clonotype was recovered from an older man with active or convalescent COVID-19. The source material was peripheral blood. Written as DNA, the CDR3 is TGCGCCAGCAGCTTAGCGGCAGGGGTGAAGACTGAAGCTTTCTTT. It codes for CASSLAAGVKTEAFF.